These 9 T cell receptor beta chains were sequenced from one sample in a study of blood T cell repertoires in COVID-19. Libraries were prepared by immunoSEQ multiplex PCR; TCRdb keeps only in-frame clonotypes and omits some of them. This sample has 130,000 to 150,000 clones; 81% occur once, and the top ten carry around 8.4%. The sample comprised peripheral blood. All receptors derive from a human donor in a cohort sampled during active COVID-19.

This chain uses TRBV7-6 with TRBJ1-2; possibly TRBD1 for D (6 bases). From germline, CDR1 is SGHVS and CDR2 FNYEAQ. The CDR3 has 15 residues. Trimming shortened V by 2 bases and J by 7 bases, and 17 bases separated the two germline ends. CDR3 protein: CASSLMPQGLGGYTF. The CDR3 bases are TGTGCCAGCAGCTTAATGCCCCAGGGGCTAGGTGGCTACACCTTC. Full variable domain (remainder filled in from reference TRBV7-6 and TRBJ1-2): GAGVSQSPRYKVTKRGQDVALRCDPISGHVSLYWYRQALGQGPEFLTYFNYEAQQDKSGLPNDRFSAERPEGSISTLTIQRTEQRDSAMYRCASSLMPQGLGGYTFGSGTRLTVV.

V is TRBV5-1 and J is TRBJ2-7; D is unclear. Deletions cut 5 bases from V and 2 bases from J, with 14 bases between. Germline values: CDR1 SGHRS, CDR2 YFSETQ. The CDR3 runs 14 residues. The CDR3 DNA reads TGCGCCAGCAGTTTGCCTGACTGGCCCTACGAGCAGTACTTC. Protein: CASSLPDWPYEQYF.

V usage is TRBV4-1 and J usage is TRBJ2-7; TRBD2 aligns across 9 bases. The CDR3 is 15 residues long. Germline V gene lookup returns CDR1 MGHRA and CDR2 YSYEKL. The trim removed 1 base at V and 2 bases at J, leaving 3 bases unmatched. The chain's CDR3 is CASSQGLAEAYEQYF. CDR3 DNA: TGCGCCAGCAGCCAAGGACTAGCGGAGGCCTACGAGCAGTACTTC.

This clone appeared a few times. The chain has TRBV4-2 and TRBJ2-3, with 10 bases that match TRBD2. Germline trimming cut 1 base from V and 1 base from J; bases unmatched to any gene: 2. Germline V gene data show CDR1 as LGHNA and CDR2 as YNFKEQ. The CDR3 runs to 16 residues. CDR3 region: CASSQVLAGGTDTQYF. For the CDR3, the DNA is TGTGCCAGCAGCCAAGTGCTAGCGGGAGGCACAGATACGCAGTATTTT.

In DNA, the CDR3 is TGCAGCAGGGAAGGGACAGGGGTAAAAGAAAAACTGTTTTTT. Protein: CSREGTGVKEKLFF. This sequence joins TRBV29-1 and TRBJ1-4; 10 bases map to TRBD1. The CDR3 is 14 residues long. V trimming: 8 bases; J trimming: 8 bases; junction bases outside the gene matches: 11. Germline values: CDR1 SQVTM, CDR2 ANQGSEA.

The V call is TRBV3-1 (or the pseudogene TRBV3-2), the J call TRBJ2-7, with TRBD2 identical over 12 bases. CDR1 and CDR2 from the germline V gene are LGHDT and YNNKEL (reference sequence). The CDR3 is made up of 15 amino acids. V lost 3 bases and J lost 0; bases outside the gene matches: 0. CDR3 DNA: TGTGCCAGCAGCCAGACTAGCGGGGGCTCCTACGAGCAGTACTTC. Protein sequence: CASSQTSGGSYEQYF.

The chain couples TRBV6-1 to TRBJ2-1, with 9 bases matching TRBD2. V shed 4 bases and J 3 bases; nucleotides not matched to a gene: 13. Germline-derived CDR1 and CDR2 are MNHNS and SASEGT. The CDR3 covers 18 residues. CDR3 coding DNA: TGTGCCAGCAGTGGAATTAACGGGGCGGGAGGGGTCTACAATGAGCAGTTCTTC. Its protein is CASSGINGAGGVYNEQFF.

This clone came up a few times. The chain uses TRBV20-1 and TRBJ2-7; possible D gene TRBD1, 5 bases. Germline-derived CDR1 and CDR2 are DFQATT and SNEGSKA (reference sequence). This CDR3 is built from 10 residues. The V and J ends lost 6 bases and 6 bases respectively, with 9 bases between them. CDR3 region: CSAFRVEQYF. The CDR3 nucleotides read TGCAGTGCCTTCAGGGTCGAGCAGTACTTC.

The chain carries TRBV9 and TRBJ2-7, with 7 positions matching TRBD2. The CDR3 spans 13 residues. Germline CDR1 is SGDLS and CDR2 is YYNGEE. V was clipped by 3 bases and J by 0 bases; unmatched bases: 0. CDR3 loop: CASSAGGSYEQYF. The CDR3 DNA sequence: TGTGCCAGCAGCGCGGGGGGCTCCTACGAGCAGTACTTC. The full variable domain, with the rest looked up from reference TRBV9 and TRBJ2-7, is DSGVTQTPKHLITATGQRVTLRCSPRSGDLSVYWYQQSLDQGLQFLIQYYNGEERAKGNILERFSAQQFPDLHSELNLSSLELGDSALYFCASSAGGSYEQYFGPGTRLTVT.